One and the same sample provided the 14 T cell receptor beta chains below, sequenced in a study of shared clonotypes between healthy human individuals. Naive CD8 cells, CD45RO-negative and positively selected for CCR7, excluded terminally differentiated effector memory CD45RA+ cells. The table came from immunoSEQ multiplex PCR; TCRdb's copy has only in-frame clones and leaves some out. Here the sample spans millions of clones, roughly 91% being singletons. Sequencing input: naive CD8+ T cells from PBMCs. These receptor sequences come from a man aged 18 to 29 in good health. Some clones in this sample may be carry-over from other donors' samples.

This chain joins TRBV5-4 and TRBJ1-3; the D is unclear. Per germline, CDR1 SGHNT and CDR2 YYREEE (reference sequence). The CDR3 length is 15 residues. V lost 3 bases and J 0 bases, leaving 10 bases between the germline ends. The CDR3 DNA follows: TGTGCCAGCAGCTCGGGCGATTTCTCTGGAAACACCATATATTTT. Protein: CASSSGDFSGNTIYF.

The J gene is TRBJ2-1, the V gene TRBV27; weak D call: TRBD2 (6 bases). The CDR3 spans 15 residues. Germline CDR1 is MNHEY and CDR2 is SMNVEV (reference sequence). V lost 6 bases to trimming and J lost 0 bases, with 12 bases between them. Here the CDR3 DNA reads TGTGCCAGCAGACGGGACTTCAGCTCCTACAATGAGCAGTTCTTC. Its protein is CASRRDFSSYNEQFF.

V usage is TRBV28 and J usage is TRBJ2-1; 8 bases fit TRBD2. Trimming at V came to 6 bases and at J to 7 bases, leaving 8 bases not matched to a gene. The CDR3 totals 14 residues. CDR1 MDHEN and CDR2 SYDVKM come from the germline V gene. DNA of the CDR3: TGTGCCAGCAGCCAGAGCGGGAGTGAGAATGAGCAGTTCTTC. As protein: CASSQSGSENEQFF.

This chain links TRBV5-1 with TRBJ2-5; 10 bases match TRBD1. Germline V lookup: CDR1 SGHRS, CDR2 YFSETQ. With V trimmed by 0 bases and J by 2 bases, 4 bases remained unmatched. There are 16 residues in the CDR3. The CDR3 protein is CASSLGGTGEQETQYF. The CDR3, as DNA: TGCGCCAGCAGCTTGGGTGGGACAGGGGAACAAGAGACCCAGTACTTC.

This chain connects TRBV4-2 to TRBJ2-1; the match to TRBD2 covers 11 bases. The length of the CDR3 is 17 residues. Germline assignment: CDR1 LGHNA and CDR2 YNFKEQ. J was trimmed by 4 bases and V by 0 bases; bases with no gene match: 5. The CDR3 is CASSQDKLAGGYNEQFF. CDR3 sequence (DNA): TGTGCCAGCAGCCAAGATAAATTAGCGGGAGGGTACAATGAGCAGTTCTTC.

On this clone: Other DNA sequences from this sample encode an identical CDR3 as well. In DNA, the CDR3 is TGTGCCAGCAGCTTAGGGGGGCCCCACGAGCAGTACTTC. It yields the protein CASSLGGPHEQYF. The genes are TRBV11-2 and TRBJ2-7; D is perhaps TRBD1 (6 bases). V was cut by 1 base and J by 5 bases, with 9 bases left in between. The germline V gene has CDR1 SGHAT and CDR2 FQNNGV. The CDR3 is 13 amino acids.

This clone appeared once. The genes are TRBV21-1 and TRBJ2-5. TRBV21-1 is described as a pseudogene. There are 19 residues in the CDR3. The CDR3 spells CASSKADRIPEPIQETQYF. The CDR3 coding sequence is TGTGCCAGCAGCAAAGCGGACCGAATCCCGGAACCAATACAAGAGACCCAGTACTTC.

The J gene is TRBJ1-6, the V gene TRBV27; 11 bases fit TRBD1. V dropped 3 bases and J dropped 8; count of bases not matched to a gene: 9. CDR1 MNHEY and CDR2 SMNVEV come from the germline V gene (reference sequence). The CDR3 is 17 residues long. The CDR3 bases are TGTGCCAGCAGTTTCGCTCGGACAGGGGGCAAAGATTCACCCCTCCACTTT. Translating gives CASSFARTGGKDSPLHF.

The CDR3 region is CASSSSPAAGQETQYF. The CDR3 DNA reads TGTGCCAGCAGCTCCAGCCCGGCAGCGGGCCAAGAGACCCAGTACTTC. The chain employs TRBV11-2 and TRBJ2-5; a weak D match, TRBD2 (6 bases). Trimming took off 4 bases at V and 1 base at J, with 16 bases between the two ends. This CDR3 has 16 amino acids. CDR1 and CDR2 (germline): SGHAT, FQNNGV.

The chain combines TRBV5-6 with TRBJ2-5; D might be TRBD1 or TRBD2, each matching 5 bases. Germline V gives CDR1 SGHDT, CDR2 YYEEEE. With 3 bases removed from V and 1 base from J, the gap between germline ends came to 7 bases. The CDR3 loop spans 13 amino acids. The CDR3 spells CASSSGTQETQYF. The DNA of the CDR3 is TGTGCCAGCAGCTCCGGGACCCAAGAGACCCAGTACTTC.

This chain connects TRBV29-1 to TRBJ2-3, with unresolved D. This CDR3 spans 13 amino acids. In germline, CDR1 is SQVTM, CDR2 ANQGSEA. The germline V and J ends were trimmed by 4 bases and 0 bases, with 8 bases remaining between them. This chain's CDR3 is CSVATASTDTQYF. CDR3 nucleotides: TGCAGCGTTGCAACGGCTAGCACAGATACGCAGTATTTT.

V gene TRBV9 combines with J gene TRBJ2-1; 9 bases line up with TRBD1. The V segment lost 0 bases and the J segment 6 bases; nucleotides outside the gene matches: 7. The CDR3 contains 16 residues. Germline CDR1 and CDR2: SGDLS and YYNGEE. As DNA, the CDR3 is TGTGCCAGCAGCGTAGGACCACAGGGGGCCCCCAATGAGCAGTTCTTC. This sequence encodes CASSVGPQGAPNEQFF. The variable domain in full, completed from reference TRBV9 and TRBJ2-1, reads DSGVTQTPKHLITATGQRVTLRCSPRSGDLSVYWYQQSLDQGLQFLIQYYNGEERAKGNILERFSAQQFPDLHSELNLSSLELGDSALYFCASSVGPQGAPNEQFFGPGTRLTVL.

In this sample, this clone turned up once. V usage is TRBV19 and J usage is TRBJ2-7; 12 bases match TRBD2. The junction had 10 bases not matched to a gene; V was cut back by 5 bases and J by 2 bases. This CDR3 is 17 amino acids long. Germline CDR1 reads LNHDA; CDR2 reads SQIVND (reference sequence). The CDR3 spells CASSSLAGGISPYEQYF. In nucleotides, the CDR3 is TGTGCCAGTAGTTCGCTAGCGGGAGGGATTTCCCCCTACGAGCAGTACTTC.

CDR3: CASSPLRDRAYNEQFF. Written as DNA, the CDR3 is TGTGCCAGCAGTCCCCTCCGGGACAGGGCCTACAATGAGCAGTTCTTC. This chain joins TRBV27 and TRBJ2-1, with 9 bases identical to TRBD1. CDR1 is MNHEY and CDR2 is SMNVEV in the germline V gene (reference sequence). Germline trimming cut 5 bases from V and 2 bases from J; bases unmatched to any gene: 7. This CDR3 region has 16 residues.